This TCR beta chain was profiled in a study of blood T cell repertoires in COVID-19. Study background: From T cells, B-cell-depleted T cells, or PBMCs came the material, which was cDNA or gDNA.

Trimming took 5 bases from V and 4 from J, leaving 14 bases between them. Looked up from germline, CDR1 is MNHEY and CDR2 is SVGAGI. This CDR3 region has 15 residues. In the authors' methods: Nucleated cell number was recorded as an estimate derived from reference gene primer amplification. Libraries were prepared by immunoSEQ multiplex PCR; TCRdb keeps only in-frame clonotypes and omits some of them. For V, J and clone size, that table is used; D and trimming come from the DNA. The sample yields roughly 140,000 clones, 80% to 90% seen once. This clone was counted between two and nine times. The sequencing input was peripheral blood. The chain has TRBV6-5 and TRBJ2-2, with D perhaps matching TRBD1 (6 bases). This TCR derives from a woman between 35 and 50 years old with acute or convalescent COVID-19. DNA of the CDR3: TGTGCCAGCAGTAAACGGGACACTTCCACCGGGGAGCTGTTTTTT. Its translation: CASSKRDTSTGELFF.